Listed here are 6 T cell receptor beta chains from one sample, sequenced in a study of T cell repertoires in cytomegalovirus infection. One entry per CDR3 protein results from TCRdb running MiXCR on the reads. The sample gives about 770,000 distinct CDR3 sequences, almost 30% of which show up once; over 10% is in the top ten. Which antigens these TCRs recognize remains unknown. The sample in question was cultured CD8+ T cells from PBMCs, obtained from culture after CMV antigen stimulation. The origin of the receptors is a human donor in good health (CMV status not recorded). Some clones in this sample may be carry-over from other donors' samples.

This rearrangement joins TRBV28 to TRBJ2-7; the D is unclear. The CDR3 runs to 14 residues. Trimming removed 2 bases at V and 2 bases at J, with 10 bases between. Looked up from germline, CDR1 is MDHEN and CDR2 is SYDVKM. CDR3 sequence (DNA): TGTGCCAGCAGTTTACCTGCAGTACCCTACGAGCAGTACGTC. This gives the protein CASSLPAVPYEQYV.

This chain connects TRBV19 to TRBJ2-7; D ambiguous. With 4 bases removed from V and 4 bases from J, the gap between germline ends came to 8 bases. Germline V gives CDR1 LNHDA, CDR2 SQIVND (reference sequence). CDR3 length: 12 residues. CDR3 protein: CASSTDGYEQYF. The DNA for the CDR3 is TGTGCCAGTAGTACGGACGGATACGAGCAGTACTTC.

J is TRBJ1-3 and V is TRBV4-1; D unresolved. The CDR3 sequence is 15 residues long. V was clipped by 4 bases and J by 0 bases, with 10 bases between them. Per germline, CDR1 MGHRA and CDR2 YSYEKL. The CDR3 is CASSPTMSSGNTIYF. CDR3 in DNA: TGCGCCAGCAGCCCGACGATGAGCTCTGGAAACACCATATATTTT.

There are a few counts of this clonotype. The V and J genes are TRBV27 and TRBJ2-2, with a weak D call TRBD1 (6 bases). CDR1 and CDR2 from the germline V gene are MNHEY and SMNVEV (reference sequence). This CDR3 is 15 amino acids long. The V and J ends lost 6 bases and 2 bases respectively, with 13 bases between them. The CDR3 DNA follows: TGTGCCAGCAGCCCGAGACAGGATAACACCGGGGAGCTGTTTTTT. As protein: CASSPRQDNTGELFF.

V usage is TRBV5-6 and J usage is TRBJ2-7; TRBD2 matches at 7 bases. The V segment lost 6 bases and the J segment 3 bases; nucleotides outside the gene matches: 9. The CDR3 is 14 residues long. Looked up from germline, CDR1 is SGHDT and CDR2 is YYEEEE. The CDR3 sequence is CASKRGGDRYEQYV. In DNA form, the CDR3 reads TGTGCCAGCAAGAGGGGAGGGGATCGCTACGAGCAGTACGTC.

The table lists this clonotype with a few counts. The rearrangement joins TRBV5-5 to TRBJ2-7; 13 bases agree with TRBD2. V was pared by 4 bases and J by 2 bases, with 3 bases of the junction left unmatched. The germline V gene encodes CDR1 SGHKS and CDR2 YYEKEE (reference sequence). The CDR3 totals 15 residues. CDR3: CASSRGTSGAYEQYF. CDR3 nucleotide sequence: TGTGCCAGCAGCCGAGGGACTAGCGGGGCCTACGAGCAGTACTTC.